The rows below give T cell receptor beta chains drawn from one sample of a study of blood T cell repertoires in COVID-19. Assay: immunoSEQ multiplex PCR; the TCRdb copy retains only in-frame clones and omits some. The repertoire holds 450,000 to 500,000 clones, with approximately 83% as singletons. The sample consisted of peripheral blood. These TCRs come from a human donor in a cohort sampled during active COVID-19. Both conserved end residues are part of each CDR3. A D gene is named only where the DNA matches it firmly. Size values are once, few and many counts, or a class for expanded clones, and some rows have none.

V gene,clone size,D gene,J gene,CDR3 protein,CDR3 DNA
TRBV2,.,.,TRBJ1-1,CASTLEGRVLTEAFF,TGTGCCAGCACCCTAGAGGGGAGGGTTCTCACTGAAGCTTTCTTT
TRBV5-1,.,.,TRBJ2-3,CASSPIATGTQYF,TGCGCCAGCAGCCCGATTGCCACGGGTACGCAGTATTTT
TRBV19,.,TRBD2,TRBJ2-1,CASSYEAGASSYNEQFF,TGTGCCAGTAGTTACGAAGCGGGAGCCAGCTCCTACAATGAGCAGTTCTTC
TRBV19,.,.,TRBJ2-3,CASSAGGGSTTDTQYF,TGTGCCAGTAGTGCCGGAGGGGGCTCAACCACAGATACGCAGTATTTT
TRBV29-1,.,TRBD1,TRBJ2-7,CSVVRTGSSYEQYF,TGCAGCGTTGTCCGGACAGGGAGCTCCTACGAGCAGTACTTC
TRBV10-1,.,.,TRBJ2-7,CASSEAIGVSYEQYF,TGCGCCAGCAGTGAAGCAATAGGGGTCTCCTACGAGCAGTACTTC
TRBV6-5,once,.,TRBJ1-4,CASSRTATNEKLFF,TGTGCCAGCAGTAGGACAGCAACTAATGAAAAACTGTTTTTT
TRBV12-3/TRBV12-4,.,TRBD1,TRBJ1-2,CASSPTGARGYTF,TGTGCCAGCAGTCCGACAGGGGCTCGAGGCTACACCTTC
TRBV24-1,.,.,TRBJ1-3,CATSGGAGNTIYF,TGTGCCACTAGTGGGGGGGCTGGAAACACCATATATTTT
TRBV10-1,.,.,TRBJ2-1,CASSRAGSSYNEQFF,TGCGCCAGCAGCCGGGCGGGGAGCTCCTACAATGAGCAGTTCTTC
TRBV30,.,TRBD1,TRBJ1-1,CAWSTGTANTEAFF,TGTGCCTGGAGTACCGGGACAGCAAACACTGAAGCTTTCTTT
TRBV5-8,.,.,TRBJ1-2,CASSLNRARYTF,TGTGCCAGCAGCTTGAACAGGGCCCGCTACACCTTC
TRBV28,.,.,TRBJ1-2,CASSGHNFNGYTF,TGTGCCAGCAGTGGACATAACTTCAATGGCTACACCTTC
TRBV5-6,.,.,TRBJ1-6,CASSSRFSDTYYSPLHF,TGTGCCAGCAGCTCTAGATTCTCGGACACCTACTATTCACCCCTCCACTTT
TRBV11-3,.,TRBD2,TRBJ2-2,CASSRRGGRAYGELFF,TGTGCCAGCAGCCGGAGGGGCGGGAGGGCCTACGGGGAGCTGTTTTTT
TRBV2,.,.,TRBJ1-2,CASSPRSRDGYTF,TGTGCCAGCAGTCCCCGATCGCGGGATGGCTACACCTTC
TRBV19,.,.,TRBJ1-4,CASSTPGETTNEKLFF,TGTGCCAGTAGTACCCCGGGGGAGACAACTAATGAAAAACTGTTTTTT
TRBV19,.,TRBD2,TRBJ2-1,CASTPSGRGGIWQFF,TGTGCCAGTACCCCGAGCGGGAGGGGGGGTATCTGGCAGTTCTTC
TRBV6-2/TRBV6-3,.,.,TRBJ1-5,CASSYSRGYSNQPQHF,TGTGCCAGCAGTTACTCCAGGGGATATAGCAATCAGCCCCAGCATTTT
TRBV12-3/TRBV12-4,.,.,TRBJ1-4,CASGGGAFEKLFF,TGTGCCAGCGGCGGGGGGGCGTTTGAAAAACTGTTTTTT
TRBV9,.,.,TRBJ2-3,CASNPGVGTDTQYF,TGTGCCAGCAACCCGGGGGTCGGCACAGATACGCAGTATTTT
TRBV28,once,TRBD2,TRBJ2-7,CASSSGGLIYEQYF,TGTGCCAGCAGCTCTGGGGGACTAATATACGAGCAGTACTTC
TRBV7-3,.,.,TRBJ2-3,CASSSGHQDTQYF,TGTGCCAGCAGCTCGGGACACCAAGATACGCAGTATTTT
TRBV7-9,.,TRBD1,TRBJ1-1,CAYRQGVTEAFF,TGTGCCTACCGACAGGGGGTAACTGAAGCTTTCTTT
TRBV30,.,.,TRBJ2-1,CAWSDYPSDEQFF,TGTGCCTGGAGTGACTACCCGTCCGATGAGCAGTTCTTC
TRBV5-1,.,.,TRBJ1-3,CASSFTGPSGNTIYF,TGCGCCAGCAGCTTTACAGGACCCTCTGGAAACACCATATATTTT
TRBV29-1,.,.,TRBJ2-1,CSVGVIEQFF,TGCAGCGTTGGAGTGATCGAGCAGTTCTTC
TRBV10-1,few,TRBD2,TRBJ2-1,CASSEPTGTRSNEQFF,TGCGCCAGCAGTGAGCCGACCGGGACTAGAAGCAATGAGCAGTTCTTC
TRBV29-1,.,TRBD2,TRBJ2-7,CSVGVSGSYEQYF,TGCAGCGTTGGTGTTAGCGGGAGCTACGAGCAGTACTTC
TRBV3-1/TRBV3-2,.,TRBD1,TRBJ2-5,CASSLGTGDVETQYF,TGTGCCAGCAGCCTGGGTACAGGGGACGTAGAGACCCAGTACTTC
TRBV3-1/TRBV3-2,.,TRBD1,TRBJ1-4,CASSARTGGNEKLFF,TGTGCCAGCAGCGCCCGGACAGGGGGCAATGAAAAACTGTTTTTT
TRBV20-1,.,.,TRBJ1-1,CSDSKNTEAFF,TGCAGTGACTCAAAGAACACTGAAGCTTTCTTT
TRBV6-1,.,.,TRBJ2-4,CASSEAPMRASSKNIQYF,TGTGCCAGCAGTGAAGCTCCAATGAGGGCTTCGTCCAAAAACATTCAGTACTTC
TRBV29-1,.,.,TRBJ1-5,CSVEENSGSQHF,TGCAGCGTTGAAGAAAATAGCGGGAGTCAGCATTTT
TRBV28,.,TRBD1,TRBJ1-5,CASRTRQGSNQPQHF,TGTGCCAGCAGGACAAGACAGGGTAGCAATCAGCCCCAGCATTTT
TRBV5-1,.,.,TRBJ2-6,CASSSDGSGANVLTF,TGCGCCAGCAGCTCTGACGGGTCGGGGGCCAACGTCCTGACTTTC
TRBV11-2,.,TRBD1,TRBJ2-7,CASSTGGTGGNEQYF,TGTGCCAGCAGCACTGGGGGGACAGGGGGCAACGAGCAGTACTTC
TRBV5-6,.,TRBD2,TRBJ2-1,CASSSTGLAGQFF,TGTGCCAGCAGCTCTACCGGACTAGCCGGGCAGTTCTTC
TRBV29-1,.,TRBD1,TRBJ1-6,CSVARGRNSPLHF,TGCAGCGTTGCCAGGGGGCGGAATTCACCCCTCCACTTT